This T cell receptor (beta chain) was obtained from a study of molecular identifiers for immune sequencing clone quantification. TCRdb reprocessed the PCR reads via MiXCR and lists one record per CDR3 protein. The table lists around 480,000 distinct CDR3 sequences, around 23% of them singletons. Germline CDR1 and CDR2: LNHDA and SQIVND (reference sequence). The CDR3 is 12 amino acids. The V and J ends lost 6 bases and 2 bases respectively, with 5 bases between them. The sequence derives from a human donor in good health. Some libraries in this study had Jurkat cell RNA spiked in. The sequencing sample was made of naive CD8+ T cells from blood, with Jurkat cell RNA spiked in. Indicated subset: FACS-sorted CD8+CD4-CCR7+CD45RA+ naive T cells. The gene calls are TRBV19 and TRBJ1-5; D is undetermined. CDR3 bases: TGTGCCAGTAGGCACGGCAATCAGCCCCAGCATTTT. This gives the protein CASRHGNQPQHF.